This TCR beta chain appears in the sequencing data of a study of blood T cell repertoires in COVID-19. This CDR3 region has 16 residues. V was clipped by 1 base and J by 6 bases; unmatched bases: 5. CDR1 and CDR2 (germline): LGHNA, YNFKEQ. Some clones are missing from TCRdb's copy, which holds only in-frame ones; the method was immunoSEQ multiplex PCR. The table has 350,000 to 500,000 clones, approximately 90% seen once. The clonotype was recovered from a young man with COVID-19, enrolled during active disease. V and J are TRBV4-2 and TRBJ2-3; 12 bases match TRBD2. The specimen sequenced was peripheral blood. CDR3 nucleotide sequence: TGTGCCAGCAGCCAAGGGGGACTAGCGGGTGTGGATACGCAGTATTTT. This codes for CASSQGGLAGVDTQYF.